A single sample gave rise to the 9 T cell receptor beta chains below, sequenced in a study of cytomegalovirus exposure and HLA in healthy donors. The PCR employed 60 Vbeta primers together with 13 Jbeta primers. Data came from immunoSEQ multiplex PCR; TCRdb stores just in-frame clones and leaves some out. The sample yields approximately 100,000 clones, approximately 89% seen once. Source material: PBMCs. The receptors shown here come from a man aged 25-45 years in good health and CMV-seronegative.

The chain couples TRBV5-1 to TRBJ2-1; 12 bases agree with TRBD2. Per the germline V gene, CDR1 is SGHRS and CDR2 is YFSETQ. The V and J ends lost 3 bases and 6 bases, in that order; junction bases with no gene match: 7. The CDR3 is 16 residues long. The CDR3 nucleotides read TGCGCCAGCAGCTCGTCCCGACTAGCGGGAGCCAATGAGCAGTTCTTC. Protein: CASSSSRLAGANEQFF.

CDR3 DNA: TGCAGCGCCCGGCAGGTTGAGTATGGCTACACCTTC. Translated, it gives CSARQVEYGYTF. The chain uses TRBV29-1 and TRBJ1-2; D remains ambiguous. V dropped 7 bases and J dropped 5 bases, with 14 bases sitting between them. In germline, CDR1 is SQVTM, CDR2 ANQGSEA. This CDR3 region has 12 residues. Drawing the rest from reference TRBV29-1 and TRBJ1-2, the complete variable domain is SAVISQKPSRDICQRGTSLTIQCQVDSQVTMMFWYRQQPGQSLTLIATANQGSEATYESGFVIDKFPISRPNLTFSTLTVSNMSPEDSSIYLCSARQVEYGYTFGSGTRLTVV.

This clone appeared once. V and J are TRBV6-5 and TRBJ1-2; D gene uncertain. The CDR3 loop spans 14 amino acids. The germline CDR1 and CDR2 sequences are MNHEY and SVGAGI. Trimming left V 0 bases short and J 4 bases short, with 9 bases between. CDR3 protein: CASSYSESAYGYTF. Written as DNA, the CDR3 is TGTGCCAGCAGTTACTCGGAGTCAGCCTATGGCTACACCTTC.

The chain carries TRBV21-1 and TRBJ2-3; the table gives TRBD2 as D, unverified against the DNA. TRBV21-1 is recorded as a pseudogene. The length of the CDR3 is 17 residues. As DNA, the CDR3 is TGTGCCAGCAGCAAAGTCGCCAGCGGGGGGGGCACAGATACGCAGTATTTT. Amino acid sequence: CASSKVASGGGTDTQYF.

This chain connects TRBV28 to TRBJ2-7; 9 bases agree with TRBD2. The CDR3 has 14 residues. The trim removed 3 bases at V and 2 bases at J, leaving 2 bases unmatched. Germline V CDR1 and CDR2: MDHEN, SYDVKM. DNA for the CDR3: TGTGCCAGCAGTTTTTTAGCGGGAGCCTACGAGCAGTACTTC. Amino acid sequence: CASSFLAGAYEQYF.

The chain links TRBV9 to TRBJ2-1; 10 bases are shared with TRBD2. Germline CDR1 reads SGDLS; CDR2 reads YYNGEE. The CDR3 loop spans 16 amino acids. Losses at the gene ends were 3 bases for V and 7 bases for J; bases not matched to a gene: 10. The CDR3: CASSDLAGVGQNEQFF. CDR3 DNA sequence: TGTGCCAGCAGCGACCTAGCGGGGGTAGGGCAGAATGAGCAGTTCTTC. The complete variable domain, with remaining parts taken from reference TRBV9 and TRBJ2-1, reads DSGVTQTPKHLITATGQRVTLRCSPRSGDLSVYWYQQSLDQGLQFLIQYYNGEERAKGNILERFSAQQFPDLHSELNLSSLELGDSALYFCASSDLAGVGQNEQFFGPGTRLTVL.

This rearrangement joins TRBV18 to TRBJ1-4; 8 bases line up with TRBD1. The CDR3 contains 15 residues. J gave up 2 bases and V 6 bases, and 5 bases lay outside the gene matches. CDR1 is KGHSH and CDR2 is LQKENI in the germline V gene. DNA of the CDR3: TGTGCCAGCTCGTCGCAGGGGGCTACTAATGAAAAACTGTTTTTT. Translated, it gives CASSSQGATNEKLFF.

Here the CDR3 DNA reads TGTGCCAGTAGTATCACGGAGAACTATGGCTACACCTTC. It specifies CASSITENYGYTF. The gene calls are TRBV19 and TRBJ1-2, with D unresolved. V lost 3 bases to trimming and J lost 2 bases, with 7 bases between them. The V gene's germline CDR1 is LNHDA and CDR2 SQIVND (reference sequence). The CDR3 consists of 13 residues.

This chain connects TRBV18 to TRBJ2-3, with 7 bases that match TRBD2. After removal of 2 bases from V and 2 bases from J, the junction contained 7 bases not matched to a gene. CDR3 length: 16 residues. Germline CDR1 and CDR2: KGHSH and LQKENI. The CDR3, as DNA: TGTGCCAGCTCACCATTTGGGGGGGAGTACACAGATACGCAGTATTTT. This gives the protein CASSPFGGEYTDTQYF.